This entry lists 13 T cell receptor beta chains sequenced from one sample in a study of read filtering for tumor transcriptome and immune sequencing. Molecular barcoded adaptors covering alpha/delta and beta/gamma chains were used on approximately 440 ng RNA. TCRdb reanalysed the reads using MiXCR and keeps one entry per CDR3 protein. The sample comprises some 46,000 distinct CDR3 sequences, 10% to 15% of which are singletons, and 14% to 15% rests with the top ten. The specimen sequenced was a population of CD138-negative cells sorted from bone marrow. These receptors were obtained from a donor over 35 with multiple myeloma.

This clonotype was observed many times. V and J are TRBV10-1 and TRBJ2-7; 7 bases line up with TRBD1. The V and J ends lost 7 bases and 0 bases, in that order; junction bases with no gene match: 15. CDR1 is WNHNN and CDR2 is SYGVQD in the germline V gene (reference sequence). CDR3 length: 17 amino acids. CDR3 nucleotides: TGCGCCAGCAAGGAACGCCAAGGACAGGAAAGCTCCTACGAGCAGTACTTC. This sequence encodes CASKERQGQESSYEQYF.

This clonotype came up many times. The chain uses TRBV12-3 or TRBV12-4 and TRBJ2-7; 7 bases are shared with TRBD2. The CDR3 spans 15 residues. The junction had 4 bases not matched to a gene; V was cut back by 2 bases and J by 0 bases. CDR3 region: CASSLSSGNSYEQYF. The CDR3 DNA is TGTGCCAGCAGTTTATCGAGCGGGAACTCCTACGAGCAGTACTTC.

In this sample, this clonotype turned up many times. The chain combines TRBV12-3 or TRBV12-4 with TRBJ1-3; D is unresolved. The CDR3 contains 12 residues. The V and J ends lost 5 bases and 1 base respectively, with 3 bases between them. For the CDR3, the DNA is TGTGCCAGCAGTGATTCTGGAAACACCATATATTTT. It encodes CASSDSGNTIYF.

In its sample, this clonotype was seen many times. V usage is TRBV5-1 and J usage is TRBJ2-3; TRBD2 matches at 7 bases. The germline gives CDR1 SGHRS, CDR2 YFSETQ. Losses at the gene ends were 0 bases for V and 2 bases for J; bases not matched to a gene: 6. This CDR3 is 16 amino acids long. As DNA, the CDR3 is TGCGCCAGCAGCTTGGGGGCTAGCGGAATCACAGATACGCAGTATTTT. Amino acids: CASSLGASGITDTQYF.

This clonotype was counted at least ten times. This chain uses TRBV7-2 with TRBJ2-3, with D tentatively TRBD2 (5 bases). CDR3 size: 13 residues. The germline gives CDR1 SGHTA, CDR2 FQGNSA. The V gene lost 4 bases and the J gene lost 7 bases, with 12 bases spanning the gap. CDR3 in DNA: TGTGCCAGCAGCTCGGACTCTCTCCATACGCAGTATTTT. Its protein product is CASSSDSLHTQYF. Drawing the rest from reference TRBV7-2 and TRBJ2-3, the complete variable domain is GAGVSQSPSNKVTEKGKDVELRCDPISGHTALYWYRQSLGQGLEFLIYFQGNSAPDKSGLPSDRFSAERTGGSVSTLTIQRTQQEDSAVYLCASSSDSLHTQYFGPGTRLTVL.

In its sample, this clonotype was seen many times. The chain is built from TRBV20-1 and TRBJ2-7, with 12 positions matching TRBD2. This CDR3 region has 14 residues. Germline V gives CDR1 DFQATT, CDR2 SNEGSKA (reference sequence). V shed 6 bases, J shed 1 base, and the junction held 4 bases outside the gene matches. CDR3 nucleotides: TGCAGTGCCCAGACTAGCGGGGGATCCTACGAGCAGTACTTC. As protein: CSAQTSGGSYEQYF.

This clonotype was recorded many times. The J gene is TRBJ2-7, the V gene TRBV6-2 or TRBV6-3, with TRBD1 as a possible D gene (5 bases). V dropped 6 bases and J dropped 2 bases, with 8 bases sitting between them. Germline-derived CDR1 and CDR2 are MNHEY and SVGEGT. The CDR3 is 12 residues long. CDR3 sequence (DNA): TGTGCCAGCAGGCGACAGACCTACGAGCAGTACTTC. Its translation: CASRRQTYEQYF.

This clonotype was recorded at least ten times. This chain uses TRBV4-2 with TRBJ2-1, with D perhaps TRBD2 (6 bases). The CDR3 contains 14 residues. Germline values: CDR1 LGHNA, CDR2 YNFKEQ. The V and J ends lost 0 bases and 8 bases respectively, with 11 bases between them. CDR3 sequence (DNA): TGTGCCAGCAGCCAAGACGGGAGAACGGATGAGCAGTTCTTC. Protein product: CASSQDGRTDEQFF.

This clonotype has at least ten counts. V usage is TRBV7-9 and J usage is TRBJ2-3; 7 bases align to TRBD2. The CDR3 is made up of 16 amino acids. Germline lookup yields CDR1 SEHNR and CDR2 FQNEAQ (reference sequence). V lost 1 base to trimming and J lost 0 bases; unmatched junction nucleotides: 4. The CDR3: CASSLGAGESTDTQYF. In nucleotides, the CDR3 is TGTGCCAGCAGCTTAGGGGCGGGAGAAAGCACAGATACGCAGTATTTT.

This clonotype appeared many times. The chain carries TRBV11-3 and TRBJ2-3, with 9 bases matching TRBD2. After removal of 5 bases from V and 6 bases from J, the junction contained 9 bases not matched to a gene. The germline CDR1 and CDR2 sequences are SGHNT and YENEEA. The CDR3 is 15 amino acids. This CDR3 reads CASSPGTSPSDTQYF. In DNA, the CDR3 is TGTGCCAGCAGCCCCGGGACTAGCCCCTCGGATACGCAGTATTTT.

This clonotype has a count of ten or more. V is TRBV7-9 and J is TRBJ1-2, with D unclear. This CDR3 is built from 14 residues. The germline gives CDR1 SEHNR, CDR2 FQNEAQ (reference sequence). V was clipped by 5 bases and J by 7 bases, with 17 bases between them. CDR3 DNA: TGTGCCAGCAGCCCCTCCGGAGGGCTCAGTGGCTACACCTTC. Translation: CASSPSGGLSGYTF. Full variable domain (remainder filled in from reference TRBV7-9 and TRBJ1-2): DTGVSQNPRHKITKRGQNVTFRCDPISEHNRLYWYRQTLGQGPEFLTYFQNEAQLEKSRLLSDRFSAERPKGSFSTLEIQRTEQGDSAMYLCASSPSGGLSGYTFGSGTRLTVV.

This clonotype was observed at least ten times. The chain recombines TRBV5-6 with TRBJ2-3; D perhaps matches TRBD1 (6 bases). This CDR3 contains 15 residues. CDR1 is SGHDT, CDR2 YYEEEE, per germline. Trimming took off 3 bases at V and 2 bases at J, with 13 bases between the two ends. The CDR3 sequence is CASSSYREFTDTQYF. DNA of the CDR3: TGTGCCAGCAGCTCCTACAGGGAGTTCACAGATACGCAGTATTTT.

Many counts were recorded for this clonotype. The chain has TRBV14 and TRBJ1-2, with D uncertain. This CDR3 has 15 amino acids. Germline lookup yields CDR1 SGHDN and CDR2 FVKESK. Trimming took off 0 bases at V and 6 bases at J, with 14 bases between the two ends. The chain's CDR3 is CASSQDNQARDGYTF. The CDR3 DNA reads TGTGCCAGCAGCCAAGATAACCAGGCCCGTGATGGCTACACCTTC.